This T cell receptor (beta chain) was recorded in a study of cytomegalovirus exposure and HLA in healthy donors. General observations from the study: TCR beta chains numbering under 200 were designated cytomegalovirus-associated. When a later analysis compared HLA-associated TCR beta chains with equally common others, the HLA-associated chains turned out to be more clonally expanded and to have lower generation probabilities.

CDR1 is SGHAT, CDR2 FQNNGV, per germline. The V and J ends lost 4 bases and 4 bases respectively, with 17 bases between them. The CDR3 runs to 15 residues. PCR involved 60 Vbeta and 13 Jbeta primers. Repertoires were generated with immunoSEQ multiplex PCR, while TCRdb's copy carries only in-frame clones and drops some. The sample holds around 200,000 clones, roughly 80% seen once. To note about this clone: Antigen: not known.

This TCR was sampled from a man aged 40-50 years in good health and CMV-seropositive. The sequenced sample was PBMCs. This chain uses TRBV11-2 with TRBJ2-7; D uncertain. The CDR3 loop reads CASSYSAGSNYEQYF. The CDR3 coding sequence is TGTGCCAGCAGCTACTCTGCCGGGTCGAATTACGAGCAGTACTTC. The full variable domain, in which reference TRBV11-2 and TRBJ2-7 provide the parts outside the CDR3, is EAGVAQSPRYKIIEKRQSVAFWCNPISGHATLYWYQQILGQGPKLLIQFQNNGVVDDSQLPKDRFSAERLKGVDSTLKIQPAKLEDSAVYLCASSYSAGSNYEQYFGPGTRLTVT.